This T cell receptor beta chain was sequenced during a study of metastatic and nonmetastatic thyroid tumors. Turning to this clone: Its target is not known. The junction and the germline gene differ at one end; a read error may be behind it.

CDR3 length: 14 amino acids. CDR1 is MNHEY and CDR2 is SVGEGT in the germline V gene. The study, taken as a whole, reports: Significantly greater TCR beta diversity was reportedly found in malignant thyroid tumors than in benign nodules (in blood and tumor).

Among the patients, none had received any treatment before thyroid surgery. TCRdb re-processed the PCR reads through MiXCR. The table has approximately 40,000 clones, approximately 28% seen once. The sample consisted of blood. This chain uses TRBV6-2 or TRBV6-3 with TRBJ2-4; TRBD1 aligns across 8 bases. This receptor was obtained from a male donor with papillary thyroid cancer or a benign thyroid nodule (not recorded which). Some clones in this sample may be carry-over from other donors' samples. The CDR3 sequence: CASSLGQGSSIQLF. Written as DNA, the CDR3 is TGTGCCAGCAGCCTCGGACAGGGTAGCAGCATTCAGTTATTC.